The next 24 T cell receptor beta chains were all read from a single sample in a study of CD8 T cells in Susac syndrome. The RNA, roughly 0.5 to 1 ug, was put through reverse transcription using random hexamers. MiXCR, applied by TCRdb to the immunoSEQ multiplex PCR reads, yields one record per CDR3 protein. The table includes just over 80,000 distinct CDR3 sequences, 85% to 95% detected once. Input material: CD8+ T cells from PBMCs. The receptors shown here come from a human donor in good health.

This chain connects TRBV27 to TRBJ1-2; 7 bases match TRBD1. Trimming at V came to 4 bases and at J to 4 bases, leaving 3 bases not matched to a gene. CDR3 length: 13 amino acids. The V gene's germline CDR1 is MNHEY and CDR2 SMNVEV (reference sequence). The DNA for the CDR3 is TGTGCCAGCAGTTCATCAGGGGGCTATGGCTACACCTTC. Its translation is CASSSSGGYGYTF.

The V gene is TRBV11-2, the J gene TRBJ1-6; a possible D gene is TRBD1 (5 bases). Trimming pared 2 bases from V and 7 bases from J, leaving 27 bases between. The length of the CDR3 is 20 residues. Germline V CDR1 and CDR2: SGHAT, FQNNGV. The CDR3 loop reads CASSLRGDRGLGTGNSPLHF. The CDR3 region has the DNA TGTGCCAGCAGCTTAAGAGGGGATCGGGGTCTCGGCACGGGGAATTCACCCCTCCACTTT.

The rearrangement uses TRBV6-5 and TRBJ2-1; 7 bases align to TRBD2. The CDR3 spans 15 residues. Per the germline V gene, CDR1 is MNHEY and CDR2 is SVGAGI. Trimming took 4 bases from V and 0 from J; bases not matched to a gene: 3. The CDR3 DNA sequence: TGTGCCAGCAGTTTAAGCGGGGACTCCTACAATGAGCAGTTCTTC. It specifies CASSLSGDSYNEQFF.

This clonotype was picked up one time. The CDR3 region is CASSLGRRATSEQYF. The CDR3 coding sequence is TGTGCCAGCAGCTTAGGTCGCAGGGCTACTAGCGAGCAGTACTTC. This chain connects TRBV7-9 to TRBJ2-7; possibly TRBD1 or TRBD2 for D (5 bases each). V lost 1 base, J lost 6 bases, and 16 bases lay in between. The CDR3 has 15 residues. Germline V gene sequence: CDR1 SEHNR, CDR2 FQNEAQ (reference sequence).

V usage is TRBV27 and J usage is TRBJ1-6, with D perhaps TRBD1 (5 bases). Germline V gives CDR1 MNHEY, CDR2 SMNVEV (reference sequence). The CDR3 consists of 15 residues. The germline V and J ends were trimmed by 0 bases and 8 bases, with 11 bases remaining between them. This CDR3 reads CASSLSVQGHSPLHF. In nucleotides, the CDR3 is TGTGCCAGCAGTTTATCGGTTCAGGGACATTCACCCCTCCACTTT.

The chain joins TRBV7-6 to TRBJ1-5; D is unclear. Germline CDR1 SGHVS, CDR2 FNYEAQ. Trimming removed 0 bases at V and 10 bases at J, with 16 bases between. There are 15 residues in the CDR3. For the CDR3, the DNA is TGTGCCAGCAGCTTAGCATCGGGAGGCTGGGGTCCCCAGCATTTT. Residues: CASSLASGGWGPQHF.

The V call is TRBV27, the J call TRBJ2-7, with D possibly being TRBD1 (6 bases). V lost 5 bases and J lost 1, with 12 bases in between. This CDR3 spans 14 amino acids. The germline CDR1 and CDR2 sequences are MNHEY and SMNVEV (reference sequence). This CDR3 reads CASSPIDRSYEQYV. CDR3 in DNA: TGTGCCAGCAGTCCCATAGACAGGTCCTACGAGCAGTACGTC.

V usage is TRBV7-9 and J usage is TRBJ2-7; possible D gene TRBD2, 5 bases. V dropped 5 bases and J dropped 5 bases, with 16 bases sitting between them. Germline V lookup: CDR1 SEHNR, CDR2 FQNEAQ (reference sequence). CDR3 length: 14 amino acids. The CDR3 nucleotides read TGTGCCAGCAGCCCGACGGAGGTTGTTGACGAGCAGTACGTC. Its translation is CASSPTEVVDEQYV.

The chain uses TRBV20-1 and TRBJ2-3; 9 bases match TRBD1. The CDR3 contains 14 residues. V lost 3 bases and J lost 4; bases outside the gene matches: 5. In germline, CDR1 is DFQATT, CDR2 SNEGSKA (reference sequence). The DNA for the CDR3 is TGCAGTGCTAGCGGGACAGGGATTTCAGATACGCAGTATTTT. Translation gives CSASGTGISDTQYF.

The chain uses TRBV24-1 and TRBJ2-1, with D tentatively TRBD2 (6 bases). This CDR3 has 14 residues. CDR1 and CDR2 from the germline V gene are KGHDR and SFDVKD. V gave up 4 bases and J gave up 9 bases, with 15 bases separating them. Written as DNA, the CDR3 is TGTGCCACCAGTGACCGAGCCCAGGGAGGTGAGCAGTTCTTC. Translation: CATSDRAQGGEQFF.

V usage is TRBV20-1 and J usage is TRBJ2-7; TRBD2 aligns across 8 bases. This CDR3 spans 14 amino acids. Germline values: CDR1 DFQATT, CDR2 SNEGSKA (reference sequence). J gave up 2 bases and V 3 bases, and 6 bases lay outside the gene matches. The CDR3 DNA sequence: TGCAGTGCTAGGAAGCGGGAGTCCCCCTACGAGCAGTACGTC. Translated: CSARKRESPYEQYV.

V gene TRBV25-1 combines with J gene TRBJ2-5; a weak D match, TRBD2 (6 bases). Per the germline V gene, CDR1 is MGHDK and CDR2 is SYGVNS. This CDR3 contains 19 residues. Trimming shortened V by 1 base and J by 0 bases, and 21 bases separated the two germline ends. CDR3 DNA sequence: TGTGCCAGCAGTGAATTTGTACCGACGGAGGGGTGGTACCAAGAGACCCAGTACTTC. Translation: CASSEFVPTEGWYQETQYF.

The V call is TRBV7-9, the J call TRBJ2-1, with D unclear. V lost 3 bases, J lost 0 bases, and 12 bases lay in between. Germline values: CDR1 SEHNR, CDR2 FQNEAQ (reference sequence). CDR3 length: 16 residues. The CDR3 loop reads CASSFAEWSSYNEQFF. CDR3 bases: TGTGCCAGCAGCTTTGCAGAGTGGAGCTCCTACAATGAGCAGTTCTTC.

The gene calls are TRBV13 and TRBJ1-1; the D is unclear. The V gene's germline CDR1 is PRHDT and CDR2 FYEKMQ (reference sequence). CDR3 length equals 13 residues. V was pared by 5 bases and J by 1 base, with 8 bases between. The CDR3 nucleotides read TGTGCCAGCAGCCCGAAGGGGAACACTGAAGCTTTCTTT. Its protein is CASSPKGNTEAFF.

The chain links TRBV9 to TRBJ1-1, with a tentative D call TRBD1 (6 bases). The germline V and J ends were trimmed by 3 bases and 7 bases, with 13 bases remaining between them. Germline CDR1 reads SGDLS; CDR2 reads YYNGEE. The CDR3 extends over 13 amino acids. CDR3 protein: CASSAYLDSEAFF. The CDR3, as DNA: TGTGCCAGCAGCGCCTACCTGGACAGTGAAGCTTTCTTT.

This clonotype was observed a single time. The chain combines TRBV7-2 with TRBJ2-1; 8 positions agree with TRBD2. Germline V CDR1 and CDR2: SGHTA, FQGNSA. Unmatched junction bases numbered 10, after V lost 0 bases and J lost 6 bases. The CDR3 contains 17 residues. The CDR3 spells CASSLAPHQRGINEQFF. CDR3 in DNA: TGTGCCAGCAGCTTAGCCCCCCACCAGCGGGGGATCAATGAGCAGTTCTTC.

This clonotype is a singleton in its sample. The J gene is TRBJ1-1, the V gene TRBV4-3; D remains ambiguous. The ends were cut back, 1 base at V and 0 bases at J, with 9 bases in the middle. This CDR3 comprises 15 residues. The germline V gene encodes CDR1 LGHNA and CDR2 YSLEER. DNA of the CDR3: TGCGCCAGCAGCCAAGGGACGGCGATGAACACTGAAGCTTTCTTT. This gives the protein CASSQGTAMNTEAFF.

The chain couples TRBV27 to TRBJ2-3; 7 bases fit TRBD1. The CDR3 contains 17 residues. Germline V gene lookup returns CDR1 MNHEY and CDR2 SMNVEV (reference sequence). V lost 6 bases to trimming and J lost 0 bases; unmatched junction nucleotides: 12. The CDR3 nucleotides read TGTGCCAGCAGATTCGGACAGGTCCCCGTTAGCACAGATACGCAGTATTTT. Protein sequence: CASRFGQVPVSTDTQYF.

V usage is TRBV29-1 and J usage is TRBJ1-2, with TRBD1 identical over 10 bases. Per germline, CDR1 SQVTM and CDR2 ANQGSEA. J gave up 4 bases and V 3 bases, and 8 bases lay outside the gene matches. The CDR3 totals 15 residues. The CDR3 region is CSVEGQGKYGYGYTF. CDR3 nucleotides: TGCAGCGTTGAGGGACAGGGGAAGTATGGCTATGGCTACACCTTC.

The chain uses TRBV4-1 and TRBJ1-5, with D possibly TRBD1 on 6 matching bases. Germline V CDR1 and CDR2: MGHRA, YSYEKL. The germline V and J ends were trimmed by 5 bases and 1 base, with 9 bases remaining between them. This CDR3 has 14 residues. Here the CDR3 reads CASSVTGSNQPQHF. CDR3 bases: TGCGCCAGCAGCGTTACAGGGAGCAATCAGCCCCAGCATTTT.

The genes are TRBV14 and TRBJ1-1; D perhaps matches TRBD1 (6 bases). This CDR3 is 16 amino acids long. V was clipped by 7 bases and J by 6 bases, with 24 bases between them. Germline CDR1 is SGHDN and CDR2 is FVKESK. CDR3 nucleotides: TGTGCCAGCAACCACCCGGGACACCAGACAACCCCTGAAGCTTTCTTT. As protein: CASNHPGHQTTPEAFF.

J is TRBJ2-2 and V is TRBV12-3 or TRBV12-4; D unclear. V lost 5 bases and J lost 5, with 9 bases in between. CDR3 size: 13 residues. CDR3 in amino acids: CASSPLGTGELFF. As DNA, the CDR3 is TGTGCCAGCAGTCCCCTGGGGACCGGGGAGCTGTTTTTT.

This sequence joins TRBV3-1 and TRBJ2-7; the D call may be TRBD1 or TRBD2 (6 bases each). The CDR3 runs to 16 residues. Germline assignment: CDR1 LGHDT and CDR2 YNNKEL (reference sequence). Between the trimmed V and J ends, which lost 1 base and 1 base, there was a span of 14 bases. The CDR3: CASSQGRGLGSYEQYV. CDR3 nucleotides: TGTGCCAGCAGCCAAGGACGGGGGCTGGGATCCTACGAGCAGTACGTC.

This rearrangement joins TRBV4-3 to TRBJ2-7; 10 bases fit TRBD2. Trimming took 1 base from V and 0 from J; bases not matched to a gene: 6. CDR1 is LGHNA, CDR2 YSLEER, per germline. The CDR3 length is 17 residues. The CDR3 loop reads CASSQGGPSGGSYEQYF. Written as DNA, the CDR3 is TGCGCCAGCAGCCAAGGAGGCCCTAGCGGGGGCTCCTACGAGCAGTACTTC.